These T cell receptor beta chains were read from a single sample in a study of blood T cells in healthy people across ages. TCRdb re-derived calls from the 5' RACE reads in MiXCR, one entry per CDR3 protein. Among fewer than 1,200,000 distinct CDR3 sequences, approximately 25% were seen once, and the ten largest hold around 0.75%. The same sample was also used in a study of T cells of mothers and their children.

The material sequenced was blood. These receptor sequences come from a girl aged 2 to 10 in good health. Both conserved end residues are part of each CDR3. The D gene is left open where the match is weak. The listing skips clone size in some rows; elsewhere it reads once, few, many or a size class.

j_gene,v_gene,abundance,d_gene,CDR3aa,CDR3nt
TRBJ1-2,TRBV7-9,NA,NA,CASSFTGTTYYGYTF,TGTGCCAGCAGCTTCACAGGGACTACCTACTATGGCTACACCTTC
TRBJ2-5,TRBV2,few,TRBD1,CASSERDRGQYF,TGTGCCAGCAGTGAAAGGGACAGGGGTCAGTACTTC
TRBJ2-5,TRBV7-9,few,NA,CASSSNLETQYF,TGTGCCAGCAGCTCTAATCTGGAGACCCAGTACTTC
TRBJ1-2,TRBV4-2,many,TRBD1,CASSQGTGTGDGYTF,TGTGCCAGCAGCCAGGGTACCGGGACAGGGGATGGCTACACCTTC
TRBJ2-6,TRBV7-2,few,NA,CASSLFFLASGANVLTF,TGTGCCAGCAGCTTGTTTTTCTTGGCTTCTGGGGCCAACGTCCTGACTTTC
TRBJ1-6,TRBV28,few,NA,CASTQDSYNSPLHF,TGTGCCAGCACCCAAGACTCCTATAATTCACCCCTCCACTTT
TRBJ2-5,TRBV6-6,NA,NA,CASSQLVEETQYF,TGTGCCAGCAGTCAACTAGTGGAAGAGACCCAGTACTTC
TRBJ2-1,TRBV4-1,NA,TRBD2,CASSQTSGSSYEQFF,TGCGCCAGCAGCCAGACTAGCGGGAGCAGCTATGAGCAGTTCTTC
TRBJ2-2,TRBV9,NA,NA,CASSVGSDSITGELFF,TGTGCCAGCAGCGTAGGATCGGACTCTATTACCGGGGAGCTGTTTTTT
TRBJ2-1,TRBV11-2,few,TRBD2,CASSPWWEPSGRRRNEQFF,TGTGCCAGCAGCCCATGGTGGGAACCAAGCGGGAGGCGTAGGAATGAGCAGTTCTTC
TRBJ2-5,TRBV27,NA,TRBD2,CASSLFVGRGDETQYF,TGTGCCAGCAGTCTCTTCGTGGGCCGGGGGGACGAGACCCAGTACTTC
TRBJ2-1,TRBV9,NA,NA,CASSPPWTAYSYNEQFF,TGTGCCAGCAGCCCCCCTTGGACAGCTTACTCCTACAATGAGCAGTTCTTC
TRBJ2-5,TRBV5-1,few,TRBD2,CASSLEGTSVYQETQYF,TGCGCCAGCAGCTTGGAGGGGACTAGCGTGTACCAAGAGACCCAGTACTTC
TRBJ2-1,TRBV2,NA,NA,CASSEADSSYNEQFF,TGTGCCAGCAGTGAGGCGGACAGCTCCTACAATGAGCAGTTCTTC
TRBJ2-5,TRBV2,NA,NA,CASSEVGDSETQYF,TGTGCCAGCAGTGAAGTGGGGGACTCCGAGACCCAGTACTTC
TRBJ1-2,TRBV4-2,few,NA,CASSSAWPERDGYGYTF,TGTGCCAGCAGCTCGGCATGGCCCGAGCGGGATGGCTATGGCTACACCTTC
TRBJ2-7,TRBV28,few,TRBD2,CASVSEPLAGFDEQYF,TGTGCCAGCGTCTCGGAACCGCTAGCGGGATTCGACGAGCAGTACTTC
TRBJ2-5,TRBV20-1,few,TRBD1,CSAPRQGETQYF,TGCAGTGCTCCAAGACAGGGAGAGACCCAGTACTTC
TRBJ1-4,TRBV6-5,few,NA,CASSGGQSTNEKLFF,TGTGCCAGCAGCGGGGGACAATCAACTAATGAAAAACTGTTTTTT
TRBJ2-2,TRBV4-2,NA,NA,CASSPLGGGPGELFF,TGTGCCAGCAGCCCACTGGGAGGGGGGCCCGGGGAGCTGTTTTTT
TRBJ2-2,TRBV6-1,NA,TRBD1,CASTHPRGQEYTGELFF,TGTGCCAGCACCCACCCAAGGGGGCAGGAGTACACCGGGGAGCTGTTTTTT
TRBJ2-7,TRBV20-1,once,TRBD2,CSARDEFGTSGGRGPYF,TGCAGTGCTAGAGACGAGTTTGGGACTAGCGGGGGCCGCGGGCCGTACTTC
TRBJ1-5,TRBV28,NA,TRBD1,CAATGTGSNQPQHF,TGTGCTGCTACCGGGACAGGGTCGAATCAGCCCCAGCATTTT
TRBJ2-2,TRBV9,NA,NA,CASSVGGAGELFF,TGTGCCAGCAGCGTAGGCGGGGCCGGGGAGCTGTTTTTT
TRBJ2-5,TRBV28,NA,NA,CASSLSGYVLAGETQYF,TGTGCCAGCAGTTTATCGGGATACGTGCTCGCGGGAGAGACCCAGTACTTC
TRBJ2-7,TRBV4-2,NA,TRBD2,CASSQPKAELAGNYEQYF,TGTGCCAGCAGCCAGCCTAAGGCGGAACTAGCGGGTAACTACGAGCAGTACTTC
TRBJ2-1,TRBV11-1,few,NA,CASGDTYNEQFF,TGTGCCAGCGGGGACACCTACAATGAGCAGTTCTTC
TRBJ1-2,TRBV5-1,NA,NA,CASSLDNLNYGYTF,TGCGCCAGCAGCTTAGACAACCTTAACTATGGCTACACCTTC
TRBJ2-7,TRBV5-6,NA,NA,CASSAGPIYEQYF,TGTGCCAGCAGCGCGGGACCGATCTACGAGCAGTACTTC
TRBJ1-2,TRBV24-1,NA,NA,CATSDPDSTVYGYTF,TGTGCCACCAGTGACCCGGACAGTACAGTCTATGGCTACACCTTC
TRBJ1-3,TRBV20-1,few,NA,CSASDDARGTIYF,TGCAGTGCTAGTGACGACGCTAGAGGGACCATATATTTT
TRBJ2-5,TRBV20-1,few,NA,CSAPDSASLQETQYF,TGCAGTGCGCCGGACTCGGCATCTCTCCAAGAGACCCAGTACTTC
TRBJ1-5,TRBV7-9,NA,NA,CASSLRQSNQPQHF,TGTGCCAGCAGCTTGCGACAGTCCAATCAGCCCCAGCATTTT
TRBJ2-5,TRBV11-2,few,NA,CASSLTAEGMGTQYF,TGTGCCAGCAGCTTAACCGCGGAGGGGATGGGGACCCAGTACTTC
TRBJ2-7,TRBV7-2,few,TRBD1,CASKNPGQGAYEQYF,TGTGCCAGTAAAAACCCGGGACAGGGGGCCTACGAGCAGTACTTC
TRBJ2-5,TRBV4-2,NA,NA,CASSHLNQETQYF,TGTGCCAGCAGCCACCTCAACCAAGAGACCCAGTACTTC
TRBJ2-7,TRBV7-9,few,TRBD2,CASSSNVAGGYEQYF,TGTGCCAGCAGCTCAAATGTCGCGGGAGGATACGAGCAGTACTTC
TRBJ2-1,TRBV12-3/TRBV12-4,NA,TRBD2,CASSSGGRPEQFF,TGTGCCAGCAGTAGCGGGGGCCGGCCTGAGCAGTTCTTC
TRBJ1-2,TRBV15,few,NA,CATSRDRRGASYGYTF,TGTGCCACCAGCAGAGATCGGCGGGGGGCGAGCTATGGCTACACCTTC
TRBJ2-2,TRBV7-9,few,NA,CASSPGELFF,TGTGCCAGCAGCCCCGGGGAGCTGTTTTTT
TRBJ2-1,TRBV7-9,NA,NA,CASSPDFLTNEQFF,TGTGCCAGCAGCCCCGATTTTCTCACCAATGAGCAGTTCTTC
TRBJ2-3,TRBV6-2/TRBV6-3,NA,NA,CASTLYFTDTQYF,TGTGCCAGCACTCTGTACTTCACAGATACGCAGTATTTT
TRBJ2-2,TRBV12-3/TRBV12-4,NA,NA,CASSLQGTNTGELFF,TGTGCCAGCAGTTTACAGGGCACGAACACCGGGGAGCTGTTTTTT
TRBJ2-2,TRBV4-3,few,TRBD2,CASSQDRGGALHGELFF,TGCGCCAGCAGCCAAGATCGCGGGGGGGCCCTACACGGGGAGCTGTTTTTT
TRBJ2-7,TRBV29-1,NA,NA,CSVVTYSYEQYF,TGCAGCGTTGTTACGTACTCCTACGAGCAGTACTTC
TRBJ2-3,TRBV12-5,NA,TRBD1,CASGADRGRADTQYF,TGTGCTAGTGGTGCGGACAGGGGGCGCGCAGATACGCAGTATTTT
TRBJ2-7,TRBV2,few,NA,CASIEGGPDEQYF,TGTGCCAGCATCGAAGGGGGGCCGGACGAGCAGTACTTC
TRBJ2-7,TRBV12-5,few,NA,CATTLGSYEQYF,TGTGCGACTACCTTAGGATCCTACGAGCAGTACTTC
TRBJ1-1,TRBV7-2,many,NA,CASSFSRTEAFF,TGTGCCAGCAGCTTTTCGCGTACTGAAGCTTTCTTT
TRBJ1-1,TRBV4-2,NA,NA,CASSQDYVAFTEAFF,TGTGCCAGCAGCCAAGACTATGTAGCGTTCACTGAAGCTTTCTTT